Below, 4 T cell receptor beta chains from the same sample are listed, as sequenced in a study of T cell responses to AZD1222 COVID-19 vaccine (dated by TCRdb to about 2021). Preparation of the library involved the immunoSEQ multiplex PCR assay. TCRdb obtained this table from immuneACCESS and retained in-frame rearrangements with V and J assigned. These tables miss some clones; where compared with another copy, unresolved V genes account for less than half of the shortfall, and the remainder is unexplained. This sample is represented by 180,000 or so clones; about 93% of them were singletons. Roughly 1% of the sample is held by the ten biggest clonotypes. The sample's time point, from its label and the paper: about 28 days (+/-7) after the second vaccine dose. This specimen's treatment or condition label, interpreted: meningococcal conjugate vaccine given as trial control. Source: peripheral blood, taken 28 days after the second dose of the MenACWY control vaccine. Receptors originate from an adult who received the MenACWY meningococcal vaccine as a control.

CDR3: CASSFTGNYGYTF. In DNA, the CDR3 is TGTGCCAGTAGTTTCACCGGTAACTATGGCTACACCTTC. This chain joins TRBV19 and TRBJ1-2; D is unresolved. Looked up from germline, CDR1 is LNHDA and CDR2 is SQIVND (reference sequence). The CDR3 totals 13 residues. V was trimmed by 5 bases and J by 1 base, leaving 8 bases between them.

The chain is built from TRBV6-5 and TRBJ1-1; D unresolved. V lost 0 bases and J lost 1, with 9 bases in between. Per the germline V gene, CDR1 is MNHEY and CDR2 is SVGAGI. The CDR3 is 15 amino acids. CDR3 nucleotides: TGTGCCAGCAGTTACTCGCGGCTGCCGAACACTGAAGCTTTCTTT. Amino acids: CASSYSRLPNTEAFF.

This sequence joins TRBV6-2 or TRBV6-3 and TRBJ2-1; tentative D call: TRBD1 (6 bases). CDR3 length equals 13 residues. Trimming stripped 6 bases from V and 8 bases from J, with 14 bases between. The germline V gene has CDR1 MNHEY and CDR2 SVGEGT. The chain's CDR3 is CASSPDSIHEQFF. The CDR3 nucleotides are TGTGCCAGCAGCCCGGACAGTATCCATGAGCAGTTCTTC.

This clone was recorded once. This rearrangement joins TRBV6-6 to TRBJ2-5, with D possibly matching TRBD1 (6 bases). V was trimmed by 6 bases and J by 7 bases, leaving 18 bases between them. The CDR3 has 14 amino acids. Germline CDR1 and CDR2: MNHNY and SVGAGI (reference sequence). CDR3: CASRRDGTQVTQYF. CDR3 bases: TGTGCCAGCAGACGAGACGGGACACAGGTGACCCAGTACTTC.